The 25 T cell receptor beta chains reported below all come from one sample, sequenced in a study of stem cell transplantation in POMP-related autoinflammatory disease listed by TCRdb under 2021. Reading the label with the study, this specimen's time point is: after hematopoietic stem cell transplant. The library was obtained by the immunoSEQ multiplex PCR assay. TCRdb re-hosts the immuneACCESS table, in-frame sequences only. Its copies lack some clones; in the studies checked, an unresolved V gene accounts for under half of them, and the cause for the rest is not known. The sample contains tens of thousands of clones, approximately 91% of them found a single time. The leading ten clones occupy around 0.72% of the sample. This specimen consisted of CD4+ T cells from PBMCs, obtained after stem cell transplantation. The receptors originated from a human patient with POMP-related autoinflammation and immune dysregulation (PRAID). In transplant recipients, some T cells may be of donor rather than host origin.

This clone has just a few counts. The chain joins TRBV5-1 to TRBJ1-6, with TRBD1 identical over 8 bases. CDR3 length: 14 amino acids. After removal of 6 bases from V and 10 bases from J, the junction contained 9 bases not matched to a gene. CDR1 is SGHRS and CDR2 is YFSETQ in the germline V gene. Written as DNA, the CDR3 is TGCGCCAGCACCTCGGACAGGGTAGGATCACCCCTCCACTTT. Translation gives CASTSDRVGSPLHF.

The rearrangement uses TRBV28 and TRBJ1-1, with TRBD1 as a possible D gene (6 bases). The CDR3 extends over 14 amino acids. Germline CDR1 MDHEN, CDR2 SYDVKM. V lost 4 bases to trimming and J lost 3 bases, with 12 bases between them. The CDR3 coding sequence is TGTGCCAGCAGTTCGACACAGGGCCACACTGAAGCTTTCTTT. It codes for CASSSTQGHTEAFF.

The chain employs TRBV7-8 and TRBJ1-1; TRBD1 aligns across 7 bases. Germline loops: CDR1 SGHVS, CDR2 FQNEAQ. The length of the CDR3 is 14 residues. V was clipped by 7 bases and J by 1 base; unmatched bases: 6. The chain's CDR3 is CASNGRQGNTEAFF. In nucleotides, the CDR3 is TGTGCCAGCAATGGCAGACAGGGGAACACTGAAGCTTTCTTT. The full variable domain, in which reference TRBV7-8 and TRBJ1-1 provide the parts outside the CDR3, is GAGVSQSPRYKVAKRGQDVALRCDPISGHVSLFWYQQALGQGPEFLTYFQNEAQLDKSGLPSDRFFAERPEGSVSTLKIQRTQQEDSAVYLCASNGRQGNTEAFFGQGTRLTVV.

This chain joins TRBV5-1 and TRBJ2-1; tentative D call: TRBD1 (6 bases). The length of the CDR3 is 16 residues. CDR1 and CDR2 (germline): SGHRS, YFSETQ. V lost 0 bases and J lost 5, with 15 bases in between. The CDR3 DNA follows: TGCGCCAGCAGCTTGGGAGGGGGACCCGAAAACAATGAGCAGTTCTTC. It translates to CASSLGGGPENNEQFF.

The chain couples TRBV5-1 to TRBJ1-2; TRBD1 aligns across 8 bases. The trim removed 4 bases at V and 3 bases at J, leaving 8 bases unmatched. This CDR3 is built from 15 residues. From germline, CDR1 is SGHRS and CDR2 YFSETQ. CDR3 in amino acids: CASSPRSGGDYGYTF. The CDR3 DNA is TGCGCCAGCAGCCCCAGGTCAGGGGGCGACTATGGCTACACCTTC.

V gene TRBV5-1 combines with J gene TRBJ2-5, with 7 bases identical to TRBD1. Germline V CDR1 and CDR2: SGHRS, YFSETQ. This CDR3 has 13 amino acids. The V gene end was trimmed by 7 bases and the J gene end by 5 bases; junction bases not matched to a gene: 8. CDR3 region: CASHEGARETQYF. The DNA of the CDR3 is TGCGCCAGCCACGAGGGGGCTAGGGAGACCCAGTACTTC. Supplemented by reference TRBV5-1 and TRBJ2-5, the full variable domain reads KAGVTQTPRYLIKTRGQQVTLSCSPISGHRSVSWYQQTPGQGLQFLFEYFSETQRNKGNFPGRFSGRQFSNSRSEMNVSTLELGDSALYLCASHEGARETQYFGPGTRLLVL.

J is TRBJ2-7 and V is TRBV11-2; the match to TRBD1 covers 7 bases. This CDR3 has 15 amino acids. CDR1 is SGHAT, CDR2 FQNNGV, per germline. V lost 5 bases and J lost 4; bases outside the gene matches: 11. CDR3 nucleotides: TGTGCCAGCAGCGTACCTAGGGGACAGCCGTACGAGCAGTACTTC. This codes for CASSVPRGQPYEQYF.

A single count supports this clone. This chain links TRBV6-5 with TRBJ1-6, with 7 bases fitting TRBD1. The trim removed 5 bases at V and 18 bases at J, leaving 7 bases unmatched. CDR1 is MNHEY, CDR2 SVGAGI, per germline. CDR3 size: 11 residues. CDR3 residues: CASSQQGSPHF. CDR3 sequence (DNA): TGTGCCAGCAGTCAACAGGGGAGTCCCCACTTT.

CDR3 nucleotide sequence: TGTGCCACCAGTGATTTAACCTCCGGGACGAAAGGAGAGCAGTACTTC. Its translation: CATSDLTSGTKGEQYF. The genes are TRBV24-1 and TRBJ2-7; D may match TRBD1 or TRBD2 (5 bases each). Germline loops: CDR1 KGHDR, CDR2 SFDVKD. This CDR3 has 16 residues. The V end lost 1 base, the J end lost 7 bases, and 19 bases lay between the germline ends.

V is TRBV7-6 and J is TRBJ2-5; D gene uncertain. Germline loops: CDR1 SGHVS, CDR2 FNYEAQ. The CDR3 has 18 amino acids. Trimming left V 1 base short and J 1 base short, with 19 bases between. The CDR3 is CASSLGILRGNAQETQYF. CDR3 DNA: TGTGCCAGCAGCTTAGGCATCCTTCGTGGGAATGCCCAAGAGACCCAGTACTTC.

Turning to this clone: The junction and the germline gene differ at one end; a read error may be behind it. This chain uses TRBV18 with TRBJ2-2, with D possibly being TRBD1 (6 bases). The CDR3 runs to 15 residues. Germline V CDR1 and CDR2: KGHSH, LQKENI. This chain's CDR3 is CASSPRDTYTRELFF. CDR3 bases: TGTGCCAGCTCACCACGGGACACCTACACCAGGGAGCTGTTTTTT.

J is TRBJ1-4 and V is TRBV3-1 (or the pseudogene TRBV3-2), with D unresolved. Per the germline V gene, CDR1 is LGHDT and CDR2 is YNNKEL (reference sequence). The CDR3 spans 17 residues. V was shortened by 4 bases and J by 1 base, with 16 bases between the two germline ends. CDR3 bases: TGTGCCAGCAGCCCTCGCACGCTACATCTAACTAATGAAAAACTGTTTTTT. It codes for CASSPRTLHLTNEKLFF.

The chain combines TRBV2 with TRBJ2-5, with 8 bases lining up with TRBD2. The CDR3 covers 14 residues. CDR1 is SNHLY, CDR2 FYNNEI, per germline. V was clipped by 6 bases and J by 4 bases; unmatched bases: 7. The CDR3 DNA reads as TGTGCCAGCAGACCGGGACTAGTCTCAGAGACCCAGTACTTC. This gives the protein CASRPGLVSETQYF.

The chain has TRBV3-1 (or the pseudogene TRBV3-2) and TRBJ1-5, with D possibly TRBD1 on 5 matching bases. Germline lookup yields CDR1 LGHDT and CDR2 YNNKEL (reference sequence). CDR3 length: 15 residues. The V and J ends lost 4 bases and 0 bases respectively, with 10 bases between them. The CDR3 DNA is TGTGCCAGCAGCCCGACAGTAAATAGCAATCAGCCCCAGCATTTT. Amino acids: CASSPTVNSNQPQHF.

V gene TRBV18 combines with J gene TRBJ2-7; 8 bases are a match to TRBD2. V lost 3 bases, J lost 3 bases, and 4 bases stayed unmatched. Per the germline V gene, CDR1 is KGHSH and CDR2 is LQKENI. CDR3 length equals 14 residues. CDR3 sequence: CASSPGLVNYEQYF. The CDR3, as DNA: TGTGCCAGCTCACCGGGACTAGTAAACTACGAGCAGTACTTC.

The gene calls are TRBV6-5 and TRBJ2-4; D is possibly TRBD1 (5 bases). Germline V lookup: CDR1 MNHEY, CDR2 SVGAGI. CDR3 length: 14 amino acids. Between the trimmed V and J ends, which lost 5 bases and 0 bases, there was a span of 8 bases. The CDR3 spells CASSPQVAKNIQYF. DNA of the CDR3: TGTGCCAGCAGTCCACAGGTAGCCAAAAACATTCAGTACTTC.

The rearrangement joins TRBV29-1 to TRBJ2-1, with TRBD2 matching over 7 bases. CDR1 and CDR2 from the germline V gene are SQVTM and ANQGSEA. V trimming: 6 bases; J trimming: 2 bases; junction bases outside the gene matches: 16. CDR3 length: 17 amino acids. CDR3 loop: CSVYINPASGTYNEQFF. The DNA for the CDR3 is TGCAGCGTCTACATAAACCCCGCTAGCGGAACCTACAATGAGCAGTTCTTC.

This clone was observed a single time. The J gene is TRBJ2-5, the V gene TRBV5-8; 9 nucleotides match TRBD1. Trimming removed 1 base from V and 3 bases from J; junction bases left unmatched: 7. Germline loops: CDR1 SGHTS, CDR2 YDEGEE. This CDR3 has 16 residues. CDR3 bases: TGTGCCAGCAGCTTGCCGGCCGGGACAGGGAAAGAGACCCAGTACTTC. Translated: CASSLPAGTGKETQYF.

The chain joins TRBV19 to TRBJ1-3; D is possibly TRBD1 (5 bases). V was cut by 7 bases and J by 0 bases, with 7 bases left in between. The CDR3 covers 13 residues. Germline V gene lookup returns CDR1 LNHDA and CDR2 SQIVND (reference sequence). The CDR3 bases are TGTGCCAGTACCGGGGGCTCTGGAAACACCATATATTTT. Protein sequence: CASTGGSGNTIYF. Combining the CDR3 with reference TRBV19 and TRBJ1-3 gives the whole variable domain DGGITQSPKYLFRKEGQNVTLSCEQNLNHDAMYWYRQDPGQGLRLIYYSQIVNDFQKGDIAEGYSVSREKKESFPLTVTSAQKNPTAFYLCASTGGSGNTIYFGEGSWLTVV.

CDR3 nucleotides: TGTGCCATCTCGACTAGCCCCTACAATGAGCAGTTCTTC. As protein: CAISTSPYNEQFF. The gene calls are TRBV10-3 and TRBJ2-1, with 7 bases aligning to TRBD2. The CDR3 contains 13 residues. V lost 8 bases, J lost 2 bases, and 3 bases stayed unmatched. Germline CDR1 is ENHRY and CDR2 is SYGVKD.

The count of this clone is one. The chain uses TRBV5-1 and TRBJ2-1; TRBD2 might be the D (5 bases). Trimming left V 4 bases short and J 0 bases short, with 14 bases between. Germline values: CDR1 SGHRS, CDR2 YFSETQ. This CDR3 is 16 amino acids long. CDR3 in DNA: TGCGCCAGCAGCGTTCTAAGCGGAAGCTCCTACAATGAGCAGTTCTTC. This translates into CASSVLSGSSYNEQFF.

The chain joins TRBV6-5 to TRBJ2-7; TRBD2 agrees at 9 bases. After removal of 6 bases from V and 4 bases from J, the junction contained 10 bases not matched to a gene. The CDR3 is 15 amino acids. Germline loops: CDR1 MNHEY, CDR2 SVGAGI. The CDR3 DNA is TGTGCCAGCAGCCGCGGCGCGGGAGGGAAGTACGAGCAGTACTTC. It is translated as CASSRGAGGKYEQYF.

This clone occurred once. The J gene is TRBJ2-5, the V gene TRBV3-1 (or the pseudogene TRBV3-2), with D maybe TRBD2 (5 bases). V lost 0 bases and J lost 4, with 18 bases in between. Germline V gene sequence: CDR1 LGHDT, CDR2 YNNKEL (reference sequence). The CDR3 length is 17 residues. CDR3 coding DNA: TGTGCCAGCAGCCAAGATTGGAGGCAGCTCTTTCGAGAGACCCAGTACTTC. It is translated as CASSQDWRQLFRETQYF.

The chain joins TRBV27 to TRBJ2-1; 10 bases are a match to TRBD2. The CDR3 totals 13 residues. J was trimmed by 10 bases and V by 8 bases; bases with no gene match: 8. Germline V CDR1 and CDR2: MNHEY, SMNVEV (reference sequence). The CDR3 loop is CASRTSGAPEQFF. CDR3 sequence (DNA): TGTGCCAGCCGTACTAGCGGGGCCCCAGAGCAGTTCTTC.

The chain links TRBV28 to TRBJ1-2; D is undetermined. Trimming took 8 bases from V and 7 from J, leaving 26 bases between them. The CDR3 loop spans 16 amino acids. Germline CDR1 is MDHEN and CDR2 is SYDVKM. CDR3 DNA: TGTGCCAGCTGTGCGGCTTGGGAGGTAGGAGGCTCTGGCTACACCTTC. It specifies CASCAAWEVGGSGYTF.